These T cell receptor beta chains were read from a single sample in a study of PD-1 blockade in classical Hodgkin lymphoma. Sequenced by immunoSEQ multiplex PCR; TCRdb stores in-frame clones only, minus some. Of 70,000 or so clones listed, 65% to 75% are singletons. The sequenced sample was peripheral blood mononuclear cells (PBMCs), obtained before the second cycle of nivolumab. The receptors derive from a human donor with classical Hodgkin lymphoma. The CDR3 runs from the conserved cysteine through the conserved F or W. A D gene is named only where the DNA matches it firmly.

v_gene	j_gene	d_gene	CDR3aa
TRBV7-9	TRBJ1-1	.	CASSFSVTEAFF
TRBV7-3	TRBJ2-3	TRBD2	CASSPRVLAGVVADTQYF
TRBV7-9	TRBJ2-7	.	CAVASSSYEQYF
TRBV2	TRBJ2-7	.	CASSESPALTYEQYF
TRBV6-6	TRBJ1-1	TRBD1	CASSLLLTGGVEAFF
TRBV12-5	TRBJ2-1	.	CASGLVRGQGGNEQFF
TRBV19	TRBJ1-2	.	CASSPGGYGYTF
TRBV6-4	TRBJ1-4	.	CASRVGPNEKLFF
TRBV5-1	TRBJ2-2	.	CASSLGWGSTGELFF
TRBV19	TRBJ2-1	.	CASSIGYNEQFF
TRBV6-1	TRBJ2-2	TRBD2	CASSEVAGVGGELFF
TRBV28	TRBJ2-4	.	CASSTPGQSQNIQYF
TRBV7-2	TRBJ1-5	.	CASSRQGNQPQHF
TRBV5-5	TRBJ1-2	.	CASSLEGSRVYGYTF
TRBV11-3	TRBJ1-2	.	CASSDTGGQRYGYTF
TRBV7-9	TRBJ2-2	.	CASSHGGGELFF
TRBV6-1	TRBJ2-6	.	CASSESIPSGANVLTF
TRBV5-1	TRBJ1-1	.	CASSRGGLAEAFF
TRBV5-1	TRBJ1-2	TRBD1	CASSITTGSKGYTF
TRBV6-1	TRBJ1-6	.	CASSEQQALNSPLHF
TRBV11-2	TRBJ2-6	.	CASSPSRGSGANVLTF
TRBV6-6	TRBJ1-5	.	CASSARIWDQPQHF
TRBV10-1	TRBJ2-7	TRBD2	CASSPKGASGRNSYEQYF
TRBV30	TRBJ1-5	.	CAWSQQGDQPQHF
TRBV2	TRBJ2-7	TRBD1	CASSGDRDEQYF
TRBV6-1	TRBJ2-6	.	CASSERGTGANVLTF
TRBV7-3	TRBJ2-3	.	CASSPRGDTQYF
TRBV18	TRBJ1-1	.	CASSPVGRHTEAFF
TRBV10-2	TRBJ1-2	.	CASSDGPVNYSYTF
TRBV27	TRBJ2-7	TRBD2	CASSLNLATSGSYEQYF
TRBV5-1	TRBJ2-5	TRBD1	CASSWGTGWQETQYF
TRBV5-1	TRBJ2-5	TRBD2	CASSVTSGREETQYF
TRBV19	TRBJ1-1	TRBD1	CASSHLGQGGPTEAFF
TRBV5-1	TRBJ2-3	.	CASRSTDTQYF
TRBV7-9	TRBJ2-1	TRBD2	CASSSGTSGRYGQFF
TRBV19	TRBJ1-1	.	CASSPHLDRLMNTEAFF
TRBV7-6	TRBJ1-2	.	CASSWQGSGYTF
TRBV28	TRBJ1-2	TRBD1	CASSLRQGAPHGYTF
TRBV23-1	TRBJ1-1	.	CASSQCRSMNGGLDTEAFF
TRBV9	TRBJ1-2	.	CASSPGTTRGGYTF